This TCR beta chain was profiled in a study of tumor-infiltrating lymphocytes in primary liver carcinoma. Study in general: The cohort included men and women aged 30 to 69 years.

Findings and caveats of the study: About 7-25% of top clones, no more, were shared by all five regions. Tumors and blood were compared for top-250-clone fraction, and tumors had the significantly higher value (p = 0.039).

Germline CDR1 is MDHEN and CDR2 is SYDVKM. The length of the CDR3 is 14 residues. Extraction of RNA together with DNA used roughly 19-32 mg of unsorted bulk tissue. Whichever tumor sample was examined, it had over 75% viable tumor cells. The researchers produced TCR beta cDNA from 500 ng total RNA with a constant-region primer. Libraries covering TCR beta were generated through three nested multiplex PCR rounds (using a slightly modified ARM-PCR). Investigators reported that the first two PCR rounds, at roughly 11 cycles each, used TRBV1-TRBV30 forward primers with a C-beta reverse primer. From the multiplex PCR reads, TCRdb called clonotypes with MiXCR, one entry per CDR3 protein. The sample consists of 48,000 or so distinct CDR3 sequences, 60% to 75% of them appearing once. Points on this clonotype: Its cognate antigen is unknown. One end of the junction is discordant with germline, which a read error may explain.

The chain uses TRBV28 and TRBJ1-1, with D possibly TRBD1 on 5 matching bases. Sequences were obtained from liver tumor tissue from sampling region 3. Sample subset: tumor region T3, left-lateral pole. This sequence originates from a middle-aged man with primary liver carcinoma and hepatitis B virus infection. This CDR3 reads CARKQGDRGTEAFF. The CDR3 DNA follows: TGTGCCAGGAAGCAGGGTGATAGGGGCACTGAGGCTTTCTTT.